This is a list of T cell receptor beta chains from one sample in a study of cytomegalovirus exposure and HLA in healthy donors. Clones were sequenced by immunoSEQ multiplex PCR, and TCRdb holds only the in-frame ones, with some missing. The sample holds about 160,000 clones; 70% to 85% are singletons and the top ten take approximately 2%. The sample comprised PBMCs. Source of these receptors: a man aged 40-50 years in good health and CMV-seronegative. CDR3s include the opening cysteine and the closing phenylalanine or tryptophan. Each record gives: V gene, clone size, J gene, D gene, CDR3 DNA, CDR3 protein. D genes are given only for firm matches. The listing skips clone size in some rows; elsewhere it reads once, few, many or a size class.

TRBV21-1	.	TRBJ2-5	.	TGTGCCAGCAGCCCCACCGACAGGGAATGGGAGACCCAGTACTTC	CASSPTDREWETQYF
TRBV5-4	.	TRBJ2-1	TRBD1	TGTGCCAGCAGCCCCAGGACAGGGGTGCCCAATGAGCAGTTCTTC	CASSPRTGVPNEQFF
TRBV19	.	TRBJ2-3	TRBD1	TGTGCCAGTAGTATCTCCCGGGACAGTTTTCGCGATACGCAGTATTTT	CASSISRDSFRDTQYF
TRBV7-2	few	TRBJ2-1	TRBD2	TGTGCCAGCCGGCCTAGCGGAGAGTACAATGAGCAGTTCTTC	CASRPSGEYNEQFF
TRBV7-9	.	TRBJ2-5	.	TGTGCCAGCAGCTTTTCAGGGGAAGAGACCCAGTACTTC	CASSFSGEETQYF
TRBV28	.	TRBJ2-4	TRBD2	TGTGCCAGCAGTGATAGCGGGAGAGATAACAGTCAGTACTTC	CASSDSGRDNSQYF
TRBV28	.	TRBJ2-7	.	TGTGCCAGCAGTCCTAGGGGGATAGGATACGAGCAGTACTTC	CASSPRGIGYEQYF
TRBV28	.	TRBJ2-5	TRBD2	TGTGCCAGCAGTCCCCCACTAGCGGGGTTTCAAGAGACCCAGTACTTC	CASSPPLAGFQETQYF
TRBV27	once	TRBJ2-5	.	TGTGCCAGCAGAATCGGGGAGACCCAGTACTTC	CASRIGETQYF
TRBV14	once	TRBJ2-6	.	TGTGCCAGCAGCCGCGGACTCACCTCTGGGGCCAACGTCCTGACTTTC	CASSRGLTSGANVLTF
TRBV2	few	TRBJ1-6	.	TGTGCCAGCAGTGAACAGTTCAATAATTCACCCCTCCACTTT	CASSEQFNNSPLHF
TRBV7-9	.	TRBJ2-7	TRBD1	TGTGCCAGCAGCTTAGCTAGGGACAGCCATAGGGAGCAGTACTTC	CASSLARDSHREQYF
TRBV27	.	TRBJ2-7	TRBD2	TGTGCCAGCAGTTGGCTAGCGGGAAGTTCCGAGCAGTACTTC	CASSWLAGSSEQYF
TRBV13	.	TRBJ2-3	.	TGTGCCAGCAGCTTAGGGGGGAGGGGGAGCACAGATACGCAGTATTTT	CASSLGGRGSTDTQYF
TRBV28	.	TRBJ2-1	TRBD2	TGTGCCAGCAGAAGGACTAGCGGGAGACCGGGCAATGAGCAGTTCTTC	CASRRTSGRPGNEQFF
TRBV5-1	.	TRBJ2-4	TRBD2	TGCGCCAGCAGCTTGTGGTCTAGCGGGAGGTTAGGCAAAAACAGTCAGTACTTC	CASSLWSSGRLGKNSQYF
TRBV6-5	once	TRBJ2-7	TRBD1	TGTGCCAGCAGGGGGACAGGGACCTACGAGCAGTACTTC	CASRGTGTYEQYF
TRBV18	.	TRBJ2-7	TRBD1	TGTGCCAGCTCACCACGACAGGGGCCCGGCTCCTACGAGCAGTACTTC	CASSPRQGPGSYEQYF
TRBV6-1	few	TRBJ1-5	TRBD1	TGTGCCAGCAGTGAGGCAGGGGGAGGCAATCAGCCCCAGCATTTT	CASSEAGGGNQPQHF
TRBV7-8	.	TRBJ2-1	.	TGTGCCAGCAGCGGATGGGAGGTATGGCGTGAGCAGTTCTTC	CASSGWEVWREQFF
TRBV10-2	.	TRBJ2-7	.	TGCGCCAGCAGTGACCTAACAGGGCGAAGCTCCTACGAGCAGTACTTC	CASSDLTGRSSYEQYF
TRBV30	.	TRBJ2-2	TRBD1	TGTGCCCGCAACAGGGGGCCCGGGGAGCTGTTTTTT	CARNRGPGELFF
TRBV10-3	.	TRBJ1-1	.	TGTGCCATCAGGACAGGAGATAACACTGAAGCTTTCTTT	CAIRTGDNTEAFF
TRBV5-1	.	TRBJ2-7	TRBD2	TGCGCCAGCAGCTCCTCTGGGACTAGTTTCCCCTTATCCTACGAGCAGTACTTC	CASSSSGTSFPLSYEQYF
TRBV5-1	.	TRBJ2-2	TRBD1	TGCGCCAGCAGCTGGGGACAGGGAACGAACACCGGGGAGCTGTTTTTT	CASSWGQGTNTGELFF
TRBV29-1	once	TRBJ2-4	.	TGCAGCGCCGCGTCAAAAAACAGTCAGTACTTC	CSAASKNSQYF
TRBV29-1	.	TRBJ2-7	TRBD1	TGCAGCGTTACAGTAACAGGGGTCTCCTACGAGCAGTACTTC	CSVTVTGVSYEQYF
TRBV11-2	.	TRBJ2-7	.	TGTGCCAGCAGCTTAGGTATACAGCGGGAGTACTTC	CASSLGIQREYF
TRBV5-1	.	TRBJ2-2	.	TGCGCCAGCAGCGCTAACCCTTCACTGAACACCGGGGAGCTGTTTTTT	CASSANPSLNTGELFF
TRBV6-5	.	TRBJ1-6	.	TGTGCCAGCAGTTACACTCCGGGGGAAGGTGGATCACCCCTCCACTTT	CASSYTPGEGGSPLHF
TRBV7-6	.	TRBJ2-3	TRBD2	TGTGCCAGCAGCCCGACAGCGGGAGGGATGACAGATACGCAGTATTTT	CASSPTAGGMTDTQYF
TRBV19	few	TRBJ2-7	TRBD2	TGTGCCAGTAGGTCACTAGCGGGAGGGCCGGGGAAGCAGTACTTC	CASRSLAGGPGKQYF
TRBV5-4	.	TRBJ2-7	.	TGTGCCAGCAGCTTGGCCGGCGGGACCAACTACGAGCAGTACTTC	CASSLAGGTNYEQYF
TRBV28	.	TRBJ2-5	.	TGTGCCAGCAGGATTAGCGGACAAGAGACCCAGTACTTC	CASRISGQETQYF
TRBV28	.	TRBJ1-4	.	TGTGCCAGCACGACAACGAAGGGGGAAAAACTGTTTTTT	CASTTTKGEKLFF
TRBV2	.	TRBJ2-7	TRBD1	TGTGCCAGCAGTCTAACCGGGACAGGGGATATTAGGGGTAGCTCCTACGAGCAGTACTTC	CASSLTGTGDIRGSSYEQYF
TRBV27	.	TRBJ2-2	TRBD2	TGTGCCAGCAGGCTTCATGCGGGGGCCGGGGAGCTGTTTTTT	CASRLHAGAGELFF
TRBV7-6	.	TRBJ1-2	TRBD1	TGTGCCAGCAGCTTAGCGGGTTCAGGGGGCGCAGATGGCTACACCTTC	CASSLAGSGGADGYTF
TRBV9	.	TRBJ2-1	.	TGTGCCAGCAGCCGAACCCAGACCCCGGCGGCTGAGCAGTTCTTC	CASSRTQTPAAEQFF
TRBV5-6	.	TRBJ2-7	TRBD2	TGTGCCAGCAGCTTAGGCGGGGGCTCCTACGAGCAGTACTTC	CASSLGGGSYEQYF
TRBV4-2	.	TRBJ2-6	TRBD2	TGTGCCAGCAGCCAAGATAGGCGGGGGGCAGGGGCCAACGTCCTGACTTTC	CASSQDRRGAGANVLTF
TRBV18	once	TRBJ2-3	TRBD1	TGTGCCAGCTCACTCGGACAGGGGCCCCCAGATACGCAGTATTTT	CASSLGQGPPDTQYF
TRBV6-5	.	TRBJ2-1	.	TGTGCCAGCAGTCCCAACTGGGCCTCCTACAATGAGCAGTTCTTC	CASSPNWASYNEQFF
TRBV7-2	.	TRBJ2-1	.	TGTGCCAGCAGCTTAAATGGGGGGAGGTCCTACAATGAGCAGTTCTTC	CASSLNGGRSYNEQFF
TRBV11-2	.	TRBJ2-3	TRBD1	TGTGCCAGCAGCTTCGCGACAGGGGCTAGAGATACGCAGTATTTT	CASSFATGARDTQYF
TRBV2	.	TRBJ2-3	TRBD1	TGTGCCAGCGCGCAGGACAGGGGCACAGATACGCAGTATTTT	CASAQDRGTDTQYF
TRBV7-8	.	TRBJ1-2	.	TGTGCCAGCAGCTTCGGCAGGTTTTATGGCTACACCTTC	CASSFGRFYGYTF
TRBV19	.	TRBJ1-5	TRBD1	TGTGCCAGTAGTACTCAGGGGGAGAGCAATCAGCCCCAGCATTTT	CASSTQGESNQPQHF
TRBV6-5	.	TRBJ1-1	.	TGTGCCAGCAGTTACACCCCGGTCAGGGTGGCTGAAGCTTTCTTT	CASSYTPVRVAEAFF
TRBV4-1	.	TRBJ2-3	.	TGCGCCAGCAGCCAAGATAAGGTAGACTTTCAAACAGATACGCAGTATTTT	CASSQDKVDFQTDTQYF
TRBV4-3	.	TRBJ2-6	TRBD1	TGCGCCAGCAGCCAAGAGACAGGGGGTGGGGCCAACGGCCTGACTTTC	CASSQETGGGANGLTF
TRBV4-1	.	TRBJ2-1	.	TGCGCCAGCGCCATGGGGCCCTACAATGAGCAGTTCTTC	CASAMGPYNEQFF
TRBV30	.	TRBJ1-5	TRBD1	TGTGCCTGCAATACAGGGGACAATCAGCCCCAGCATTTT	CACNTGDNQPQHF
TRBV21-1	few	TRBJ1-4	.	TGTGCCAGCAGCAAAGCGCGAGGTGAAAAACTGTTTTTT	CASSKARGEKLFF
TRBV7-2	once	TRBJ1-1	.	TGTGCCAGCAGCCACCAGGGGACTGAAGCTTTCTTT	CASSHQGTEAFF
TRBV7-9	.	TRBJ2-1	TRBD2	TGTGCCAGCAGCTTACAATCGCCTAGCGGTGGCGAGCAGTTCTTC	CASSLQSPSGGEQFF
TRBV10-3	.	TRBJ2-5	TRBD1	TGTGCCATCAGTGATCCGACAGGGGGCGGGGAGACCCAGTACTTC	CAISDPTGGGETQYF
TRBV18	.	TRBJ2-1	TRBD2	TGTGCCAGCTCACCCACTAGCGGGAGTAGGGATGAGCAGTTCTTC	CASSPTSGSRDEQFF
TRBV12-5	.	TRBJ2-1	.	TGTGCTAGTGGTTCGGAGTACGAGCAGTTCTTC	CASGSEYEQFF